A selection of T cell receptor beta chains follows, all from one sample in a study of shared clonotypes between healthy human individuals. Produced via immunoSEQ multiplex PCR; TCRdb's table is partial and in-frame only. This table holds 1.5 million to 2.5 million clones, about 95% found once. Source material: naive CD8+ T cells sorted from blood. The receptors were sampled from a man younger than 35 in good health. Both conserved end residues are part of each CDR3. D genes are given only for firm matches. Not all rows give a size; the values are once, few, many and, for expanded clones, a class.

v_gene: TRBV28
abundance: -
j_gene: TRBJ1-5
d_gene: TRBD1
CDR3aa: CASSPYRGGNQPQHF

v_gene: TRBV25-1
abundance: few
j_gene: TRBJ1-2
d_gene: -
CDR3aa: CASSGGEGYTF

v_gene: TRBV19
abundance: -
j_gene: TRBJ2-5
d_gene: TRBD1
CDR3aa: CASRGTGSSGETQYF

v_gene: TRBV25-1
abundance: -
j_gene: TRBJ1-1
d_gene: -
CDR3aa: CASSSGLLAAEAFF

v_gene: TRBV30
abundance: -
j_gene: TRBJ2-7
d_gene: -
CDR3aa: CAWAAGTYEQYF

v_gene: TRBV27
abundance: -
j_gene: TRBJ2-7
d_gene: -
CDR3aa: CASSQFPARFEQYF

v_gene: TRBV2
abundance: -
j_gene: TRBJ2-1
d_gene: -
CDR3aa: CASRANEQFF

v_gene: TRBV7-9
abundance: -
j_gene: TRBJ2-4
d_gene: TRBD1
CDR3aa: CASSLGQGGNIQYF

v_gene: TRBV18
abundance: -
j_gene: TRBJ2-3
d_gene: -
CDR3aa: CASSLQGPSDTQYF

v_gene: TRBV5-6
abundance: -
j_gene: TRBJ2-1
d_gene: -
CDR3aa: CASSLLMASYNEQFF